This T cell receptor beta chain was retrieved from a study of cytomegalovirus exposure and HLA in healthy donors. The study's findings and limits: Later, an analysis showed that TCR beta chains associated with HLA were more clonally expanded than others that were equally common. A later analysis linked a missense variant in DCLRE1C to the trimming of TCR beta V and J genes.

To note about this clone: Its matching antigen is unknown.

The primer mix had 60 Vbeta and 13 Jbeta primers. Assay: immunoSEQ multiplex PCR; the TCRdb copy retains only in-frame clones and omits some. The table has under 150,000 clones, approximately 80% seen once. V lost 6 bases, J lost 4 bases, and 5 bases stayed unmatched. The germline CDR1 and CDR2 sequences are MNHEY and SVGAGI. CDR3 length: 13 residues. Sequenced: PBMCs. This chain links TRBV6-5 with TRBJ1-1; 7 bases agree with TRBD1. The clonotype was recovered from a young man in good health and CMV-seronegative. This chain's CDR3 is CASRDRSVTEAFF. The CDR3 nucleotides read TGTGCCAGCAGGGACAGGTCGGTCACTGAAGCTTTCTTT.